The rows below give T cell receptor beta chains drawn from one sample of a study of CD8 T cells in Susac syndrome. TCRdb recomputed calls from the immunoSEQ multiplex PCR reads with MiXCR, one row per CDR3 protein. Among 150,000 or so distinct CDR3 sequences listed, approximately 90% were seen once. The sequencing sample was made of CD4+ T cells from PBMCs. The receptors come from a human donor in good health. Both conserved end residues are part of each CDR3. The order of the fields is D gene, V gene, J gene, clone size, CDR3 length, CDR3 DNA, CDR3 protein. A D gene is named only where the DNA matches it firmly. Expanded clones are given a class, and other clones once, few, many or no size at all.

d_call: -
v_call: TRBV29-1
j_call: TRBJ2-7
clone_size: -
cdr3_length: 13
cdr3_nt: TGCAGCGTCGCGGGTCAAGGCCTCGACGAGCAGTACTTC
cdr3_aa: CSVAGQGLDEQYF

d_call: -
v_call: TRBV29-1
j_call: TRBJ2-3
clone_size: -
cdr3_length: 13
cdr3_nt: TGCAGCGTTGTTAGTAGCTCGAGGGGTACGCAGTATTTT
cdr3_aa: CSVVSSSRGTQYF

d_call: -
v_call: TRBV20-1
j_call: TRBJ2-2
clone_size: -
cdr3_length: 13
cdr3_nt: TGCAGTGCCCCGGGAGCAAACACCGGGGAGCTGTTTTTT
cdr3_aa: CSAPGANTGELFF

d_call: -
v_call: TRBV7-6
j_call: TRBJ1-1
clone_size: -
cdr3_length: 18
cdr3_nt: TGTGCCAGCAGCTTCCCATCCGGGACACCGACCCAGAACACTGAAGCTTTCTTT
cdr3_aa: CASSFPSGTPTQNTEAFF

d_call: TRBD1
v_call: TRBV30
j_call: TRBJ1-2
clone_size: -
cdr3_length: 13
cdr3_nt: TGTGCCTGGAACCGGGACAGACCCTATGGCTACACCTTC
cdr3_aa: CAWNRDRPYGYTF

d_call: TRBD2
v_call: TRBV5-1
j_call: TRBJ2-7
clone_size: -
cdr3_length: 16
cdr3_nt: TGCGCCAGCAGCTTGGTGCCTAGCGGGAGCACCTACGAGCAGTACTTC
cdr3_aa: CASSLVPSGSTYEQYF

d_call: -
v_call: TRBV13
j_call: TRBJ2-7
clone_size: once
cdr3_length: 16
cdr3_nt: TGTGCCAGCAGCGAGAGCCGGGGAAGGAGTCTCTACGAGCAGTACTTC
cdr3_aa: CASSESRGRSLYEQYF

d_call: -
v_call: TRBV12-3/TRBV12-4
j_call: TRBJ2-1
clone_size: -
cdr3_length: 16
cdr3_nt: TGTGCCAGCAGTCTAAAGGTTTCTAGCAGTTACAATGAGCAGTTCTTC
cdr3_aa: CASSLKVSSSYNEQFF

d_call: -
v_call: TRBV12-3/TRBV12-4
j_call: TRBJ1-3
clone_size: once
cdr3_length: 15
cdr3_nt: TGTGCCAGCAGGCGGGGCACAGGCTCTGGAAACACCATATATTTT
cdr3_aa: CASRRGTGSGNTIYF

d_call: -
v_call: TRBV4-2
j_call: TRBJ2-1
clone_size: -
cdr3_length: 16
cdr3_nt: TGTGCCAGCAGCCAAGATGATCGGGGGTACTACAATGAGCAGTTCTTC
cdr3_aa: CASSQDDRGYYNEQFF

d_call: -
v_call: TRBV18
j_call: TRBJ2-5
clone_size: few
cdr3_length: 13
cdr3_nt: TGTGCCAGCTCACCGACTAGTAAAGAGACCCAGTACTTC
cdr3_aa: CASSPTSKETQYF

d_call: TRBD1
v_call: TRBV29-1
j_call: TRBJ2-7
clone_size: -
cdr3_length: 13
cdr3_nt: TGCAGCGTTGATGGGACAGGGATTCACGAGCAGTACTTC
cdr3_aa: CSVDGTGIHEQYF

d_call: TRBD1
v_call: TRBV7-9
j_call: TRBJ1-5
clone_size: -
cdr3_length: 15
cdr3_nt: TGTGCCAGCAGCGGGAGGACAGGGTCGAATCAGCCCCAGCATTTT
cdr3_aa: CASSGRTGSNQPQHF

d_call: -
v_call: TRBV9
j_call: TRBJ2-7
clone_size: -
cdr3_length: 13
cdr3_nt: TGTGCCAGCAGCGTAGGTCTTTCCTACGAGCAGTACTTC
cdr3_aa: CASSVGLSYEQYF

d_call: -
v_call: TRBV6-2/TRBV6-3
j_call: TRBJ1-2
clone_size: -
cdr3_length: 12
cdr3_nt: TGTGCCAGCAGTTACTCGACGGCGGGCTACACCTTC
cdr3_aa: CASSYSTAGYTF

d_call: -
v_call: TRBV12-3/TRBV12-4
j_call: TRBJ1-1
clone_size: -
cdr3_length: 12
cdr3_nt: TGTGCCAGCAGTTCCCGACAGGCGAAAGCTTTCTTT
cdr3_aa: CASSSRQAKAFF

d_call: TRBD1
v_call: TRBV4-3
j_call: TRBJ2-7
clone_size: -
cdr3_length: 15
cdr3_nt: TGCGCCAGCAGCCATAACGTACAGGGGGACTACGAGCAGTACTTC
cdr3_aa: CASSHNVQGDYEQYF

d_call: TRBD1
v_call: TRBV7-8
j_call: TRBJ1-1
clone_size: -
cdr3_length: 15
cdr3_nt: TGTGCCAGCAGCTATGAAAGGGGGCGAGTCGCTGAAGCTTTCTTT
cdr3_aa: CASSYERGRVAEAFF

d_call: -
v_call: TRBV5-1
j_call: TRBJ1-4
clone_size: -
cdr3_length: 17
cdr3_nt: TGCGCCAGCAGCACCAGGGGCCCCCCTGCAACTAATGAAAAACTGTTTTTT
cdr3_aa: CASSTRGPPATNEKLFF

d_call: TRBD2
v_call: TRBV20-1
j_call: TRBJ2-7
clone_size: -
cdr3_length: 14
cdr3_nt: TGCAGTGCTAGAAGGTCTAGCGGGGCCTACGAGCAGTACTTC
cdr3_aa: CSARRSSGAYEQYF

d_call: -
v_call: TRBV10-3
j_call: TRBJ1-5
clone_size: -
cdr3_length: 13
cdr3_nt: TGTGCCATCAGTGGAGACCGGGATCAGCCCCAGCATTTT
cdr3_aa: CAISGDRDQPQHF

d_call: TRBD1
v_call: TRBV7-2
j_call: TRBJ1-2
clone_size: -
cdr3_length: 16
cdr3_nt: TGTGCCAGCAGCTTAGCGGGGACAGGCCTAGGCTATGGCTACACCTTC
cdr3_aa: CASSLAGTGLGYGYTF

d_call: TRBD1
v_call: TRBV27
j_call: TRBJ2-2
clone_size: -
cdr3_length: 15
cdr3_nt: TGTGCCAGCAGTTTACTACAGGGGGCCCCCGGGGAGCTGTTTTTT
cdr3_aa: CASSLLQGAPGELFF

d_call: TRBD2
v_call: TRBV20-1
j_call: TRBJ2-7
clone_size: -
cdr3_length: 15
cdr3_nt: TGCAGTGCTAGAGTCCGGACTAGCGGGGGCGGCGAGCAGTACTTC
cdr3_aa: CSARVRTSGGGEQYF

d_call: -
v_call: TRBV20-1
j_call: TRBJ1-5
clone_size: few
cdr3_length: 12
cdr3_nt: TGCAGTGCAGGGACGGGCAATCAGCCCCAGCATTTT
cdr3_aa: CSAGTGNQPQHF

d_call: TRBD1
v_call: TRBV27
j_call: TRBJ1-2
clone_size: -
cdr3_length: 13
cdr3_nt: TGTGCCAGCAGTCCGGACAGGGGCGGGGGCTACACCTTC
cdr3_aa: CASSPDRGGGYTF

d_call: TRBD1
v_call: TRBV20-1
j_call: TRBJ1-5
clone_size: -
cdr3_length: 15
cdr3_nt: TGCAGTGCTAGCGATCAGGGGGTCAGCAATCAGCCCCAGCATTTT
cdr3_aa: CSASDQGVSNQPQHF

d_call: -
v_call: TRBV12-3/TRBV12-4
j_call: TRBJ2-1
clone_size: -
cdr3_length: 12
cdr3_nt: TGTGCCAGCAGTTTAGGGGGGCTCGGGCAGTTCTTC
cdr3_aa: CASSLGGLGQFF

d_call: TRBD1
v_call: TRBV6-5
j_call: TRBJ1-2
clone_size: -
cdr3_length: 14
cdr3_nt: TGTGCCAGCAGTTACAGGGACAGGACCTATGGCTACACCTTC
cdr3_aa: CASSYRDRTYGYTF

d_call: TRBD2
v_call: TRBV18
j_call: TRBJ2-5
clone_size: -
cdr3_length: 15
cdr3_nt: TGTGCCAGCTCACCAAATAGCGGGCACCAAGAGACCCAGTACTTC
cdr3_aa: CASSPNSGHQETQYF

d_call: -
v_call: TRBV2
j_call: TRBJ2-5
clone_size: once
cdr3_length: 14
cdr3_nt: TGTGCCAGCACCTCCGAAGGCGGGCGGGAGACCCAGTACTTC
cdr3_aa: CASTSEGGRETQYF

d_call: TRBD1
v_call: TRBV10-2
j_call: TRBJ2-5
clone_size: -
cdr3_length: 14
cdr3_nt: TGCGCCAGCAACTTACAGGGGGTTCTCGAGACCCAGTACTTC
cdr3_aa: CASNLQGVLETQYF

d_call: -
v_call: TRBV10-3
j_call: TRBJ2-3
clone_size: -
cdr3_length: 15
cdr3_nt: TGTGCCATCGGACCTGGCGGGGGACACACAGATACGCAGTATTTT
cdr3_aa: CAIGPGGGHTDTQYF

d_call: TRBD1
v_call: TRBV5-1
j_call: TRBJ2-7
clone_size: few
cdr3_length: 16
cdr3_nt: TGCGCCAGCAGCACGGGACAGATTCCCTACTCCTACGAGCAGTACTTC
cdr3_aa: CASSTGQIPYSYEQYF

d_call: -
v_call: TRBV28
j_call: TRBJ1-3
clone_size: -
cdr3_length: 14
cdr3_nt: TGTGCCAGCAGTTTAGGGGGGAGAAAAAACACCATATATTTT
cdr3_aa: CASSLGGRKNTIYF

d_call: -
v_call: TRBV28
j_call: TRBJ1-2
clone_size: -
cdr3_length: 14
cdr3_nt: TGTGCCAGCAGTTTGAGACCGTTTAACTATGGCTACACCTTC
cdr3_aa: CASSLRPFNYGYTF

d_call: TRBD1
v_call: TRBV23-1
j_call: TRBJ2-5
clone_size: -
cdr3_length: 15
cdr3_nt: TGCGCCAGCAGTCCGGGACAGGGGGACGGGGAGACCCAGTACTTC
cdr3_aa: CASSPGQGDGETQYF

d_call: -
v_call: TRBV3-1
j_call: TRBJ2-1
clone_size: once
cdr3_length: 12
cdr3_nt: TGTGCCAGCAGCCAACATCAGCGAGCCCGAGTCTTC
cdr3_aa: CASSQHQRARVF

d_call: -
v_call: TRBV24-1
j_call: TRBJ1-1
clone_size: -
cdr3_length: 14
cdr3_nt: TGTGCCACCAGTGATTCTGGGGCTGTCACTGAAGCTTTCTTT
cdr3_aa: CATSDSGAVTEAFF

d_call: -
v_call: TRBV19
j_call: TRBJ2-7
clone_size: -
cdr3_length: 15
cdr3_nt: TGTGCCAGTAGGACGGGACCGGACGCTTTCTACGAGCAGTACTTC
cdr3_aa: CASRTGPDAFYEQYF

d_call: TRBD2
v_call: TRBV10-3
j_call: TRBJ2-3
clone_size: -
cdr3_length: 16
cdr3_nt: TGTGCCATCAGCCGCGGACTAGCGGGGGGCACAGATACGCAGTATTTT
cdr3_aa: CAISRGLAGGTDTQYF

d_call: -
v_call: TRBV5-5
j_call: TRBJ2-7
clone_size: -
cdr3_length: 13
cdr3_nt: TGTGCCAGCAGCTTACATGGCTCCTACGAGCAGTACTTC
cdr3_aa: CASSLHGSYEQYF